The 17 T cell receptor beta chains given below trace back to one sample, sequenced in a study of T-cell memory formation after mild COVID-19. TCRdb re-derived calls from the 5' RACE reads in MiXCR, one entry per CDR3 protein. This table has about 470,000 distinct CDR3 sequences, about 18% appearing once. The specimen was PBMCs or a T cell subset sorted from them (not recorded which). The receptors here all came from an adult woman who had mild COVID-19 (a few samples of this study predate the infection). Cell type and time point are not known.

In DNA, the CDR3 is TGCGCCAGCAGCCGAGATACAGGGTTCTCTGAAGCTTTCTTT. This translates into CASSRDTGFSEAFF. The chain carries TRBV4-3 and TRBJ1-1; perhaps TRBD1 as D (6 bases). The V gene lost 4 bases and the J gene lost 6 bases, with 15 bases spanning the gap. CDR1 and CDR2 from the germline V gene are LGHNA and YSLEER. The CDR3 runs 14 residues.

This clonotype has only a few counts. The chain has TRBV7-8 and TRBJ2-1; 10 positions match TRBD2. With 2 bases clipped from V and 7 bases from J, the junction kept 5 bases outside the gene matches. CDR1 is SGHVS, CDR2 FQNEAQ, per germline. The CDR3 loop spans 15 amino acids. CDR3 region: CASSLWGLAINEQFF. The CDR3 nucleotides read TGTGCCAGCAGCTTATGGGGACTAGCGATTAATGAGCAGTTCTTC.

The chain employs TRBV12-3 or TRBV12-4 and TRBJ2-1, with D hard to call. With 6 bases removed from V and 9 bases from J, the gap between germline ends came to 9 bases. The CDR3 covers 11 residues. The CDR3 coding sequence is TGTGCCAGCAGGTCCTTCATTGAGCAGTTCTTC. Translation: CASRSFIEQFF.

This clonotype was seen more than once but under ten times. CDR3 protein: CASSPTGGWGGHYNEQFF. The CDR3 region has the DNA TGCGCCAGCAGCCCCACGGGGGGATGGGGGGGGCACTACAATGAGCAGTTCTTC. This chain links TRBV4-1 with TRBJ2-1, with D possibly being TRBD2 (7 bases). This CDR3 comprises 18 residues. The germline V gene has CDR1 MGHRA and CDR2 YSYEKL. V was pared by 4 bases and J by 3 bases, with 22 bases between.

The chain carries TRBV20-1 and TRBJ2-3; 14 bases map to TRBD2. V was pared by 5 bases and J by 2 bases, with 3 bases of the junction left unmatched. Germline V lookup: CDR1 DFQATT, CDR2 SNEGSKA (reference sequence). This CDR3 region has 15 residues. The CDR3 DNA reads TGCAGTGCTTGGACTAGCGGGAGGTACACAGATACGCAGTATTTT. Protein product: CSAWTSGRYTDTQYF.

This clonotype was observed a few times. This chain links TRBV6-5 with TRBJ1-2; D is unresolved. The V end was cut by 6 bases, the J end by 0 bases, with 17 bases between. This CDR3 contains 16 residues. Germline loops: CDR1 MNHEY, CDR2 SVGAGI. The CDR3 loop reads CASSTVRGPSNYGYTF. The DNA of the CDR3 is TGTGCCAGCAGCACCGTAAGAGGTCCCTCTAACTATGGCTACACCTTC.

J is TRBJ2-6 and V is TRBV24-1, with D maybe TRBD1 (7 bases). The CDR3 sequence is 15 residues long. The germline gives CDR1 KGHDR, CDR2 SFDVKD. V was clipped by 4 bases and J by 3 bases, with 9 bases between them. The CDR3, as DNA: TGTGCCACCAGTGACCAGGGGGGTGGGGCCAACGTCCTGACTTTC. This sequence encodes CATSDQGGGANVLTF.

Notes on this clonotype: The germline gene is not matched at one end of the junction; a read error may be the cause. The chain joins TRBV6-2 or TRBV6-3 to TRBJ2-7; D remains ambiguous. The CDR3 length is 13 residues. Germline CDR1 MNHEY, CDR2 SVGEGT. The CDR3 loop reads CASSFSGSHEQYF. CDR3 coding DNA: TGTGCCAGCAGCTTCTCAGGCTCCCACGAGCAGTACTTC.

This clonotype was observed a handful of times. CDR3 in amino acids: CASSQAEGYSGELFF. CDR3 coding DNA: TGCGCCAGCAGCCAAGCAGAAGGGTACAGCGGGGAGCTGTTTTTT. The rearrangement links TRBV4-3 to TRBJ2-2, with unresolved D. CDR3 length: 15 residues. Germline-derived CDR1 and CDR2 are LGHNA and YSLEER. V lost 1 base, J lost 7 bases, and 13 bases lay in between.

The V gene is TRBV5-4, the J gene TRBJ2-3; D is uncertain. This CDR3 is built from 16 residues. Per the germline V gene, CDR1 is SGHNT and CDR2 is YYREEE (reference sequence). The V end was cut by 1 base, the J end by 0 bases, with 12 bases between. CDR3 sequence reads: CASSLFRAPSTDTQYF. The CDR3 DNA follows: TGTGCCAGCAGCTTGTTCCGGGCCCCTAGCACAGATACGCAGTATTTT.

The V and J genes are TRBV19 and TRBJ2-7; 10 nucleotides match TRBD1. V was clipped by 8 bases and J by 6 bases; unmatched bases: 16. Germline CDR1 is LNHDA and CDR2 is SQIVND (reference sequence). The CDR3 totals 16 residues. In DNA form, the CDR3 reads TGTGCCAGTCCTCACCACACGGACAGGGGGATTTCCGAGCAGTACTTC. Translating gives CASPHHTDRGISEQYF.

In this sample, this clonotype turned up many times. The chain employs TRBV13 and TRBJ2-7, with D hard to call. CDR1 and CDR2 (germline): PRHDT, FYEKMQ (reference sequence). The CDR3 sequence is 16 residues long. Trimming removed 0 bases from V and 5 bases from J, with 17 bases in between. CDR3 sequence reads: CASSLGGLSFENEQYF. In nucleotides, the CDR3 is TGTGCCAGCAGCTTAGGCGGCCTTTCTTTTGAGAACGAGCAGTACTTC.

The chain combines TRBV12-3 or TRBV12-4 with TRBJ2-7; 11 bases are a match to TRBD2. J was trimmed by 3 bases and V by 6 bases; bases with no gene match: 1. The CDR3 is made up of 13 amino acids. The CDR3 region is CASRGLADYEQYF. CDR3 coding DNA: TGTGCCAGCAGGGGACTAGCGGACTACGAGCAGTACTTC.

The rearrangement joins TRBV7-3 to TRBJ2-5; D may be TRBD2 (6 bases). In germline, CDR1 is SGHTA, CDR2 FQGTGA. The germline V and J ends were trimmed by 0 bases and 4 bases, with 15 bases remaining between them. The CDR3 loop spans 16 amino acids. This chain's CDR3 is CASSLTGLGGPETQYF. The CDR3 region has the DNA TGTGCCAGCAGCTTAACAGGGTTGGGAGGTCCAGAGACCCAGTACTTC.

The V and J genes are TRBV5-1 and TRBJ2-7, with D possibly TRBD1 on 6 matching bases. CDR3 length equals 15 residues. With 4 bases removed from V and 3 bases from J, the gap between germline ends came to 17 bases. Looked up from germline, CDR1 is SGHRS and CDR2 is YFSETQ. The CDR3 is CASSHRTDYFYEQYF. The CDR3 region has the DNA TGCGCCAGCAGCCATAGGACAGATTATTTCTACGAGCAGTACTTC.

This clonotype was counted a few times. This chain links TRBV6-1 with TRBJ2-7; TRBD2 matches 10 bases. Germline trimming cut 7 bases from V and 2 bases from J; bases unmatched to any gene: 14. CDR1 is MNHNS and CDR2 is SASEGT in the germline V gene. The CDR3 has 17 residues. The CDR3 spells CASILGGLARGTYEQYF. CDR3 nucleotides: TGTGCCAGCATCTTGGGGGGACTAGCGAGGGGTACCTACGAGCAGTACTTC.

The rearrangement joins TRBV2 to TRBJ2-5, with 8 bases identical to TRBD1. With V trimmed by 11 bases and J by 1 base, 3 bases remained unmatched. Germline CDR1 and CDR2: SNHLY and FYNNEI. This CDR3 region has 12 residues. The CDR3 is CAGDRGQETQYF. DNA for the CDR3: TGTGCCGGAGACAGGGGCCAAGAGACCCAGTACTTC.